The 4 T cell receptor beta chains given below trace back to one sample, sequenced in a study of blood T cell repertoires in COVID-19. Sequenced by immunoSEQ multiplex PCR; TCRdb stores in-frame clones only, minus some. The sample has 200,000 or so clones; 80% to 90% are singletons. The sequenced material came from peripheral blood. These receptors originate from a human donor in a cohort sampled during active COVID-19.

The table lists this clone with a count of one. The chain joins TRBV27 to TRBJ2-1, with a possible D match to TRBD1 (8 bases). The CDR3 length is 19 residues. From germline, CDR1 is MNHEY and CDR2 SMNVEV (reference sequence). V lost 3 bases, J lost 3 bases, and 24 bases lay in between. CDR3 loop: CASSFWQGARLAVYNEQFF. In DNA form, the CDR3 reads TGTGCCAGCAGTTTCTGGCAGGGGGCGCGTCTAGCGGTCTACAATGAGCAGTTCTTC.

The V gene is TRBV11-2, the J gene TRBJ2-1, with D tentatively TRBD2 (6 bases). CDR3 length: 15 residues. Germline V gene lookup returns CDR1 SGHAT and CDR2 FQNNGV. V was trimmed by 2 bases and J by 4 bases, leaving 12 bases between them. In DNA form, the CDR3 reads TGTGCCAGCAGCTTAAGGGTGGGGGGTTACAATGAGCAGTTCTTC. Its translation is CASSLRVGGYNEQFF.

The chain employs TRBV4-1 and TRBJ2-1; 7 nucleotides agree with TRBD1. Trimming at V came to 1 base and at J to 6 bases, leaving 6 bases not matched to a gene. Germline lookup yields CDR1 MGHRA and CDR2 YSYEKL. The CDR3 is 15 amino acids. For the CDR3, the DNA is TGCGCCAGCAGCCAAGTCGGCAGGGGGTTCAATGAGCAGTTCTTC. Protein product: CASSQVGRGFNEQFF.

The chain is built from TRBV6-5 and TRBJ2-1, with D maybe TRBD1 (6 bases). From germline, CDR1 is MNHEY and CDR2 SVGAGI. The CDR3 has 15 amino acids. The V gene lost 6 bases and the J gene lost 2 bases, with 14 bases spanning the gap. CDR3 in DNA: TGTGCCAGCAGCCAGGCAGGGGTGGCCTACAATGAGCAGTTCTTC. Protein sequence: CASSQAGVAYNEQFF.